Listed below are T cell receptor beta chains from one sample, sequenced in a study of shared clonotypes between healthy human individuals. Sequencing used immunoSEQ multiplex PCR; TCRdb keeps in-frame clones, though not all of them. This table has hundreds of thousands of clones, roughly 72% appearing once. Sequenced: PBMCs. The receptors were gathered from a woman between 40 and 55 years old in good health. Some clones in this sample may be carry-over from other donors' samples. Each CDR3 is given with its conserved first and last residue. The D gene is left open where the match is weak. Rows may omit the clone size; those that give it use once, few, many or a size class.

V	D	J	size	length	CDR3	DNA
TRBV15	TRBD2	TRBJ2-3	NA	16	CATSSGTSGVTDTQYF	TGTGCCACCAGCAGCGGGACTAGCGGGGTCACAGATACGCAGTATTTT
TRBV18	TRBD1	TRBJ1-1	NA	13	CASQGTGVTEAFF	TGTGCCAGCCAGGGGACAGGTGTTACTGAAGCTTTCTTT
TRBV20-1	NA	TRBJ2-5	NA	11	CSGTLQETQYF	TGCAGTGGGACGCTTCAAGAGACCCAGTACTTC
TRBV7-6	NA	TRBJ1-2	NA	18	CASSLGRIKGPTNYGYTF	TGTGCCAGCAGCTTAGGGAGGATAAAGGGACCTACTAACTATGGCTACACCTTC
TRBV4-3	TRBD2	TRBJ2-3	once	17	CASSVSNSGSNGDTQYF	TGCGCCAGCAGCGTATCGAATAGCGGGTCCAACGGGGATACGCAGTATTTT
TRBV6-5	NA	TRBJ2-3	NA	16	CASSYSFESVGFTQYF	TGTGCCAGCAGTTACTCGTTCGAGTCGGTGGGGTTTACGCAGTATTTT
TRBV10-3	NA	TRBJ2-6	NA	18	CAISESTVITSGANVLTF	TGTGCCATCAGTGAGTCAACAGTAATAACCTCTGGGGCCAACGTCCTGACTTTC
TRBV4-1	NA	TRBJ2-4	NA	19	CASSQGEFGNWVAKNIQYF	TGCGCCAGCAGCCAAGGCGAGTTCGGGAACTGGGTAGCCAAAAACATTCAGTACTTC
TRBV27	NA	TRBJ2-1	NA	16	CASSFEGRRAYNEQFF	TGTGCCAGCAGTTTTGAGGGGAGGAGGGCCTACAATGAGCAGTTCTTC
TRBV11-2	NA	TRBJ2-3	NA	14	CASSQRGGGDTQYF	TGTGCCAGCAGCCAAAGGGGAGGCGGGGATACGCAGTATTTT
TRBV7-8	NA	TRBJ2-5	NA	14	CASSNRRAGETQYF	TGTGCCAGCAGCAACAGGAGGGCAGGAGAGACCCAGTACTTC
TRBV7-3	TRBD2	TRBJ2-1	NA	17	CASSLSSGAGSYNEQFF	TGTGCCAGCAGCTTAAGTTCTGGAGCGGGGTCTTACAATGAGCAGTTCTTC
TRBV7-6	NA	TRBJ2-3	NA	15	CASSLDPRGTDTQYF	TGTGCCAGCAGCTTAGACCCCCGGGGCACAGATACGCAGTATTTT
TRBV9	NA	TRBJ2-7	many	14	CASSVTGSSYEQYF	TGTGCCAGCAGCGTTACGGGGAGCTCCTACGAGCAGTACTTC
TRBV5-4	NA	TRBJ2-1	few	15	CASSFVSGPVNEQFF	TGTGCCAGCAGCTTCGTAAGCGGGCCGGTCAATGAGCAGTTCTTC
TRBV2	TRBD2	TRBJ2-1	NA	15	CASSEGGSGYGEQFF	TGTGCCAGCAGTGAAGGTGGTAGCGGGTACGGTGAGCAGTTCTTC
TRBV7-8	NA	TRBJ1-1	many	14	CASSFGRRNTEAFF	TGTGCCAGCAGCTTTGGCAGACGTAACACTGAAGCTTTCTTT
TRBV2	TRBD2	TRBJ2-1	NA	15	CASSEELAGNNEQFF	TGTGCCAGCAGTGAAGAACTAGCGGGGAACAATGAGCAGTTCTTC
TRBV5-1	TRBD2	TRBJ2-5	NA	14	CASSPAGSQETQYF	TGCGCCAGCAGCCCAGCGGGGTCACAAGAGACCCAGTACTTC
TRBV6-5	NA	TRBJ2-7	NA	14	CASYRAGRGDEQYF	TGTGCCAGCTACAGGGCGGGGCGGGGCGACGAGCAGTACTTC
TRBV19	TRBD1	TRBJ1-2	NA	14	CASSKQGSSYGYTF	TGTGCCAGTAGTAAACAGGGGTCCTCCTATGGCTACACCTTC
TRBV18	NA	TRBJ2-7	NA	13	CASSPLSDYEQYF	TGTGCCAGCTCACCACTGAGCGACTACGAGCAGTACTTC
TRBV4-1	TRBD1	TRBJ2-6	NA	20	CASSQDRAGQGVSGANVLTF	TGCGCCAGCAGCCAAGATAGGGCGGGACAGGGGGTCTCTGGGGCCAACGTCCTGACTTTC
TRBV5-1	TRBD1	TRBJ2-7	once	15	CASNDLQGVSYEQYF	TGCGCCAGCAACGACCTACAGGGGGTCTCCTACGAGCAGTACTTC
TRBV5-1	NA	TRBJ2-1	NA	15	CASSLGVYRANEQFF	TGCGCCAGCAGCTTGGGGGTCTACAGGGCAAATGAGCAGTTCTTC
TRBV14	NA	TRBJ1-2	once	13	CASSQEVRSGYTF	TGTGCCAGCAGCCAAGAAGTTCGGTCTGGCTACACCTTC
TRBV9	NA	TRBJ2-3	medium-sized	15	CASSLLLAGTDTQYF	TGTGCCAGCAGCCTACTACTGGCGGGCACAGATACGCAGTATTTT
TRBV7-2	NA	TRBJ2-1	NA	16	CASSLLPGRATNEQFF	TGTGCCAGCAGCTTACTCCCGGGGCGGGCTACCAATGAGCAGTTCTTC
TRBV29-1	NA	TRBJ2-1	NA	11	CSVGGRMEQFF	TGCAGCGTTGGTGGCAGGATGGAGCAGTTCTTC
TRBV5-1	NA	TRBJ2-7	NA	14	CASSLGQRDYEQYF	TGCGCCAGCAGCTTGGGCCAACGGGACTACGAGCAGTACTTC
TRBV5-5	NA	TRBJ1-4	NA	13	CASSLRGNEKLFF	TGTGCCAGCAGCTTGAGAGGGAATGAAAAACTGTTTTTT
TRBV5-1	NA	TRBJ1-5	few	17	CASSLASQVRGNQPQHF	TGCGCCAGCAGCTTGGCCTCCCAGGTTAGGGGCAATCAGCCCCAGCATTTT
TRBV7-9	NA	TRBJ2-5	NA	15	CASSLDPALKETQYF	TGTGCCAGCAGCTTAGACCCAGCTTTGAAAGAGACCCAGTACTTC
TRBV7-9	TRBD1	TRBJ1-4	NA	16	CASSSDRGATNEKLFF	TGTGCCAGCAGCTCCGACAGGGGTGCAACTAATGAAAAACTGTTTTTT
TRBV7-2	TRBD1	TRBJ2-7	NA	14	CASSFTGGRYEQYF	TGTGCCAGCAGCTTCACAGGGGGCAGGTACGAGCAGTACTTC
TRBV5-4	NA	TRBJ1-1	NA	14	CASSVETGSAEAFF	TGTGCCAGCAGCGTCGAAACAGGTAGCGCTGAAGCTTTCTTT
TRBV6-5	NA	TRBJ2-7	NA	15	CASRGLGGYSYEQYF	TGTGCCAGCAGGGGGTTAGGCGGGTACTCCTACGAGCAGTACTTC
TRBV19	NA	TRBJ1-1	NA	13	CASRGSSNTEAFF	TGTGCCAGTAGGGGCAGCTCGAACACTGAAGCTTTCTTT
TRBV18	TRBD2	TRBJ2-2	once	15	CASSLGTSDAGELFF	TGTGCCAGCTCACTGGGGACTAGCGACGCCGGGGAGCTGTTTTTT
TRBV27	TRBD2	TRBJ2-1	NA	15	CASSLFSGSRHEQFF	TGTGCCAGCAGTTTATTTAGCGGGAGTCGCCATGAGCAGTTCTTC
TRBV4-2	NA	TRBJ2-3	NA	17	CASSPSAGVVGGDTQYF	TGTGCCAGCAGCCCTAGCGCTGGGGTAGTGGGTGGAGATACGCAGTATTTT
TRBV4-3	NA	TRBJ1-6	NA	13	CASSRQSDSPLHF	TGCGCCAGCAGCCGGCAGAGCGACTCACCCCTCCACTTT
TRBV15	TRBD2	TRBJ2-3	NA	18	CATSIRTSGSFFADTQYF	TGTGCCACCAGCATTAGGACTAGCGGGAGCTTTTTCGCCGATACGCAGTATTTT
TRBV28	NA	TRBJ2-7	NA	12	CAGGASSYEQYF	TGTGCCGGGGGCGCGAGCTCCTACGAGCAGTACTTC
TRBV19	NA	TRBJ2-6	NA	16	CASSIVSISGANVLTF	TGTGCCAGTAGTATAGTATCCATCTCTGGGGCCAACGTCCTGACTTTC
TRBV30	NA	TRBJ1-4	NA	16	CAWGTDLTVSREKLFF	TGTGCCTGGGGAACGGACCTGACAGTCTCTAGGGAAAAACTGTTTTTT
TRBV11-1	TRBD1	TRBJ2-7	NA	14	CASSPRDRVVEQYF	TGTGCCAGCAGCCCCCGGGACAGGGTTGTCGAGCAGTACTTC
TRBV5-4	TRBD1	TRBJ2-4	NA	17	CASSQGDGWLAKNIQYF	TGTGCCAGCAGCCAGGGGGACGGATGGCTAGCCAAAAACATTCAGTACTTC
TRBV15	TRBD1	TRBJ2-7	NA	15	CATSQDRVHSYEQYF	TGTGCCACCAGCCAAGACAGGGTCCACTCCTACGAGCAGTACTTC
TRBV14	TRBD1	TRBJ2-7	few	16	CASSHIAGQGAREQYF	TGTGCCAGCAGCCACATTGCCGGACAGGGGGCGCGCGAGCAGTACTTC
TRBV10-3	TRBD2	TRBJ2-1	NA	19	CAISDPSGTSGGPYNEQFF	TGTGCCATCAGTGACCCCTCCGGGACTAGCGGAGGACCCTACAATGAGCAGTTCTTC
TRBV9	TRBD2	TRBJ2-1	NA	18	CASSVQAGVRGGRHEQFF	TGTGCCAGCAGCGTGCAGGCCGGGGTGAGAGGCGGGAGACATGAGCAGTTCTTC